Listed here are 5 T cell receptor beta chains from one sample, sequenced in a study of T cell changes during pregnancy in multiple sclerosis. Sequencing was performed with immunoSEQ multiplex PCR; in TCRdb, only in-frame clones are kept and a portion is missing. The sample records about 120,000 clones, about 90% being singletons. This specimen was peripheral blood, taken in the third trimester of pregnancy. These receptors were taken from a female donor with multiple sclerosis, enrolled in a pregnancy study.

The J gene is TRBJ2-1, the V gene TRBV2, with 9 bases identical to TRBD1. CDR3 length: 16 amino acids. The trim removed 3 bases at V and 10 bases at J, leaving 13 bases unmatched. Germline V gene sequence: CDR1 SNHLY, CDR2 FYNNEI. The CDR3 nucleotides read TGTGCCAGCAGTGAGGCCGGGACAGGGAACGTCAGGGAGCAGTTCTTC. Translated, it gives CASSEAGTGNVREQFF.

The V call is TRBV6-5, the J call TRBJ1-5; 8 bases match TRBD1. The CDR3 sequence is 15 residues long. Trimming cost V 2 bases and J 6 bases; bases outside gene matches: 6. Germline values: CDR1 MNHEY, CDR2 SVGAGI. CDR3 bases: TGTGCCAGCAGTTACAGCAGGGGGCTTGGTCAGCCCCAGCATTTT. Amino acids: CASSYSRGLGQPQHF.

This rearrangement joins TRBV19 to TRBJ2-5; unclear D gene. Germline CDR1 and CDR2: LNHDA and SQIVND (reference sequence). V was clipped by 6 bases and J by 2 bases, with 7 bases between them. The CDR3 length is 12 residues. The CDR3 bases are TGTGCCAGTAGGTACGGGCAAGAGACCCAGTACTTC. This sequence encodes CASRYGQETQYF.

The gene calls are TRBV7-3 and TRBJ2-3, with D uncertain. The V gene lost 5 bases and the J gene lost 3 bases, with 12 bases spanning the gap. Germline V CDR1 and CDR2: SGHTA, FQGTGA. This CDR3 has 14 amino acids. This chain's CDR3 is CASSPSRSTDTQYF. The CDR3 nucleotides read TGTGCCAGCAGCCCCTCTAGATCGACAGATACGCAGTATTTT.

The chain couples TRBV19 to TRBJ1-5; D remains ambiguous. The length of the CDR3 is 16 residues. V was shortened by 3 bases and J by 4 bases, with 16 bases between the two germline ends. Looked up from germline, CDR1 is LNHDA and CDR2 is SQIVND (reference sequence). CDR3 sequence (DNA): TGTGCCAGTAGTATGAGGGAGGGTACTACTAATCAGCCCCAGCATTTT. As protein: CASSMREGTTNQPQHF.